These 30 T cell receptor beta chains were all obtained from the same sample, sequenced in a study of breast tumors, draining lymph nodes, adjacent tissues. TCRdb reanalysed the multiplex PCR reads using MiXCR and keeps one entry per CDR3 protein. The sample has about 22,000 distinct CDR3 sequences, approximately 61% seen once. The material sequenced was tumor-adjacent breast tissue. The receptor set was obtained from a female donor with breast cancer. Some clones in this sample may be carry-over from other donors' samples.

The chain couples TRBV10-3 to TRBJ2-7; D could derive from TRBD1 or TRBD2 (5 bases each). V gave up 4 bases and J gave up 5 bases, with 18 bases separating them. The CDR3 runs 15 residues. CDR1 and CDR2 (germline): ENHRY, SYGVKD. CDR3 in amino acids: CAISGSTGLRDEQYF. CDR3 bases: TGTGCCATCAGTGGATCGACGGGGCTTCGGGACGAGCAGTACTTC.

The rearrangement uses TRBV2 and TRBJ2-7; D remains ambiguous. This CDR3 spans 13 amino acids. Deletions cut 4 bases from V and 3 bases from J, with 10 bases between. CDR1 SNHLY and CDR2 FYNNEI come from the germline V gene. The CDR3 sequence: CASSAWIFYEQYF. The CDR3 nucleotides are TGTGCCAGCAGTGCATGGATCTTCTACGAGCAGTACTTC.

This clonotype was counted a single time. The rearrangement uses TRBV2 and TRBJ1-2; 8 positions match TRBD1. There are 14 residues in the CDR3. V lost 2 bases, J lost 14 bases, and 13 bases stayed unmatched. Germline CDR1 is SNHLY and CDR2 is FYNNEI. CDR3 residues: CASSETGQGEGQTF. DNA for the CDR3: TGTGCCAGCAGTGAAACCGGACAGGGTGAGGGGCAGACCTTC.

This clonotype was seen at least ten times. As DNA, the CDR3 is TGTGCCAGCAGCTTGGGGAGTTATCCGACAGATACGCAGTATTTT. Its translation: CASSLGSYPTDTQYF. The V call is TRBV5-6, the J call TRBJ2-3; D call uncertain. Germline assignment: CDR1 SGHDT and CDR2 YYEEEE. V lost 0 bases and J lost 3, with 11 bases in between. The CDR3 is 15 residues long.

This clonotype was observed a few times. V gene TRBV20-1 combines with J gene TRBJ1-5; TRBD1 aligns across 9 bases. The V gene's germline CDR1 is DFQATT and CDR2 SNEGSKA (reference sequence). V gave up 6 bases and J gave up 7 bases; unmatched junction bases: 7. The CDR3 covers 13 residues. CDR3 residues: CSAVPGQGQPQHF. The CDR3 DNA is TGCAGTGCGGTCCCGGGACAGGGACAGCCCCAGCATTTT.

J is TRBJ2-1 and V is TRBV9, with TRBD1 identical over 9 bases. J was trimmed by 4 bases and V by 3 bases; bases with no gene match: 5. Germline assignment: CDR1 SGDLS and CDR2 YYNGEE. This CDR3 comprises 15 residues. CDR3 amino acids: CASSAGQGTYNEQFF. The CDR3 DNA sequence: TGTGCCAGCAGCGCCGGACAGGGGACATACAATGAGCAGTTCTTC.

The gene calls are TRBV15 and TRBJ1-5; D not certain. Trimming cost V 10 bases and J 6 bases, with 7 bases left between them. The length of the CDR3 is 10 residues. CDR1 is LNHNV and CDR2 is YYDKDF in the germline V gene (reference sequence). For the CDR3, the DNA is TGTGCCAGCAGTGTTCAGCCCCAGCATTTT. Amino acids: CASSVQPQHF.

This clonotype was counted a few times. The chain links TRBV7-8 to TRBJ1-5; 7 bases are a match to TRBD1. Germline V gene data show CDR1 as SGHVS and CDR2 as FQNEAQ. V shed 4 bases and J 2 bases; nucleotides not matched to a gene: 8. The CDR3 is made up of 16 amino acids. CDR3 amino acids: CASSSLGDRRNQPQHF. Written as DNA, the CDR3 is TGTGCCAGCAGCTCACTAGGGGACAGACGCAATCAGCCCCAGCATTTT.

The chain joins TRBV5-1 to TRBJ1-2; tentatively, D is TRBD1 (6 bases). In germline, CDR1 is SGHRS, CDR2 YFSETQ. The CDR3 spans 13 residues. The ends were cut back, 5 bases at V and 2 bases at J, with 10 bases in the middle. The CDR3 here is CASRGTLNYGYTF. In DNA, the CDR3 is TGCGCCAGCAGGGGGACATTAAACTATGGCTACACCTTC.

Many counts were recorded for this clonotype. The rearrangement uses TRBV14 and TRBJ2-5, with a possible D match to TRBD1 (6 bases). V was clipped by 5 bases and J by 2 bases, with 12 bases between them. Germline V gene lookup returns CDR1 SGHDN and CDR2 FVKESK. This CDR3 spans 14 amino acids. The CDR3 DNA reads TGTGCCAGCAGCTCCCGGGACACTCAAGAGACCCAGTACTTC. This gives the protein CASSSRDTQETQYF.

This clonotype is termed medium-sized. The CDR3, as DNA: TGTGCCACCAGCAAGGGGAAAAAACGATCCGATTATGGCTACACCTTC. Protein: CATSKGKKRSDYGYTF. The chain joins TRBV15 to TRBJ1-2, with D maybe TRBD1 (5 bases). Germline loops: CDR1 LNHNV, CDR2 YYDKDF (reference sequence). Trimming shortened V by 4 bases and J by 5 bases, and 20 bases separated the two germline ends. CDR3 length: 16 amino acids.

The V gene is TRBV12-3 or TRBV12-4, the J gene TRBJ2-7; no clear D gene. The V gene lost 6 bases and the J gene lost 3 bases, with 12 bases spanning the gap. CDR3 length: 13 amino acids. The CDR3 DNA is TGTGCCAGCAGCCTAACAACAAACTACGAGCAGTACTTC. This gives the protein CASSLTTNYEQYF.

Comment on this clonotype: The CDR3 does not end in the conserved phenylalanine or tryptophan, so this is likely a read error. The DNA is left out, because the CDR3 cannot be placed on it with certainty; the CDR3 is given as TCRdb lists it. This chain uses TRBV30 with TRBJ2-7; TRBD1, the D gene given by the table, was not confirmed from the DNA. Termini included, the CDR3 measures 8 amino acids. The germline gives CDR1 GTSNPN, CDR2 SVGIG (reference sequence). This CDR3 is CAWSAPGT.

The chain has TRBV19 and TRBJ2-2; 7 bases are a match to TRBD1. This CDR3 comprises 14 residues. The J segment lost 4 bases and the V segment lost 6 bases, leaving 5 bases of the junction unmatched. CDR1 and CDR2 from the germline V gene are LNHDA and SQIVND (reference sequence). The CDR3: CASRGAGGTGELFF. The CDR3 nucleotides are TGTGCCAGTAGGGGCGCAGGGGGCACCGGGGAGCTGTTTTTT.

This clonotype is classed as medium-sized. V usage is TRBV2 and J usage is TRBJ1-2; D ambiguous. Trimming stripped 1 base from V and 8 bases from J, with 8 bases between. CDR3 length equals 12 residues. Looked up from germline, CDR1 is SNHLY and CDR2 is FYNNEI. CDR3 nucleotide sequence: TGTGCCAGCAGTGAAGAGCGCGGGGGCTACACCTTC. Translating it yields CASSEERGGYTF.

The chain carries TRBV29-1 and TRBJ1-6; no clear D gene. The CDR3 spans 12 residues. Deletions cut 4 bases from V and 4 bases from J, with 5 bases between. In germline, CDR1 is SQVTM, CDR2 ANQGSEA. CDR3 amino acids: CSVGGYNSPLHF. The CDR3, as DNA: TGCAGCGTTGGGGGTTATAATTCACCCCTCCACTTT.

This rearrangement joins TRBV12-3 or TRBV12-4 to TRBJ1-2; the D is unclear. V dropped 4 bases and J dropped 6 bases, with 12 bases sitting between them. The CDR3 consists of 13 residues. CDR3 nucleotide sequence: TGTGCCAGCAGTTCCCCGTGGAGTAATGGCTACACCTTC. Translating gives CASSSPWSNGYTF.

This clonotype is categorized as medium-sized. The chain recombines TRBV4-3 with TRBJ2-3, with TRBD1 matching 9 bases. J lost 6 bases, V lost 3 bases, and 7 bases had no gene match. The germline V gene encodes CDR1 LGHNA and CDR2 YSLEER. CDR3 length equals 15 residues. CDR3 coding DNA: TGCGCCAGCAGCCACGGGACAGGGATGTCCGATACGCAGTATTTT. Translation: CASSHGTGMSDTQYF.

V and J are TRBV5-1 and TRBJ2-7; 7 bases line up with TRBD1. Germline CDR1 is SGHRS and CDR2 is YFSETQ. After removal of 2 bases from V and 0 bases from J, the junction contained 5 bases not matched to a gene. There are 15 residues in the CDR3. Written as DNA, the CDR3 is TGCGCCAGCAGCTTATCCGGGACAGACTCCTACGAGCAGTACTTC. It yields the protein CASSLSGTDSYEQYF.

Note on this clonotype: No DNA is shown, since the ends of the CDR3 on it are uncertain; the CDR3 is the one TCRdb lists. This chain joins TRBV5-5 and TRBJ2-2; TRBD1 is the table's D call and was not checked against the DNA. The length of the CDR3 is 21 amino acids, counting both ends. From germline, CDR1 is SGHKS and CDR2 YYEKEE (reference sequence). This chain's CDR3 is CASSPDVAEQYFGPGTGELFF.

The V and J genes are TRBV6-6 and TRBJ2-3, with 7 nucleotides matching TRBD2. From germline, CDR1 is MNHNY and CDR2 SVGAGI (reference sequence). The CDR3 consists of 14 residues. The junction had 3 bases not matched to a gene; V was cut back by 4 bases and J by 2 bases. DNA of the CDR3: TGTGCCAGCAGTTCCAGGGACTACACAGATACGCAGTATTTT. It yields the protein CASSSRDYTDTQYF.

The gene calls are TRBV6-6 and TRBJ2-7, with D perhaps matching TRBD1 or TRBD2 (5 bases each). The germline CDR1 and CDR2 sequences are MNHNY and SVGAGI (reference sequence). CDR3 length: 15 amino acids. Trimming took off 3 bases at V and 3 bases at J, with 15 bases between the two ends. The DNA for the CDR3 is TGTGCCAGCAGTTATCAGGGCCAGGGAGTCTACGAGCAGTACTTC. It yields the protein CASSYQGQGVYEQYF.

V gene TRBV2 combines with J gene TRBJ2-7; D gene unclear. This CDR3 has 14 amino acids. V shed 4 bases and J shed 5 bases, with 15 bases lying between them. Germline V gene sequence: CDR1 SNHLY, CDR2 FYNNEI. The CDR3 protein is CASSVGLGIDEQYF. CDR3 DNA: TGTGCCAGCAGTGTCGGTCTGGGTATCGACGAGCAGTACTTC.

This clonotype has ten or more counts. The rearrangement uses TRBV7-9 and TRBJ2-1; D unresolved. Germline V lookup: CDR1 SEHNR, CDR2 FQNEAQ (reference sequence). CDR3 length equals 16 residues. Trimming removed 1 base from V and 0 bases from J, with 10 bases in between. CDR3 DNA sequence: TGTGCCAGCAGCTTAGTAGGCCTCCCCTCCTACAATGAGCAGTTCTTC. Its protein is CASSLVGLPSYNEQFF. The entire variable domain, with the rest obtained from reference TRBV7-9 and TRBJ2-1, is as follows: DTGVSQNPRHKITKRGQNVTFRCDPISEHNRLYWYRQTLGQGPEFLTYFQNEAQLEKSRLLSDRFSAERPKGSFSTLEIQRTEQGDSAMYLCASSLVGLPSYNEQFFGPGTRLTVL.

The J gene is TRBJ1-2, the V gene TRBV7-2; D unresolved. The germline gives CDR1 SGHTA, CDR2 FQGNSA. Trimming removed 5 bases from V and 0 bases from J, with 16 bases in between. This CDR3 is built from 16 residues. Here the CDR3 DNA reads TGTGCCAGCAGCCCCGAGGTGGTAATAGCTAACTATGGCTACACCTTC. Encoded protein: CASSPEVVIANYGYTF.

This CDR3 is CASSLDFGTGTYGYTF. CDR3 coding DNA: TGTGCCAGCAGCTTAGACTTCGGGACAGGGACATACGGCTACACCTTC. The chain has TRBV7-9 and TRBJ1-2; 9 nucleotides agree with TRBD1. With 1 base clipped from V and 8 bases from J, the junction kept 11 bases outside the gene matches. There are 16 residues in the CDR3. Germline CDR1 and CDR2: SEHNR and FQNEAQ (reference sequence).

About this clonotype itself: The conserved closing phenylalanine or tryptophan is absent in this CDR3, likely reflecting a read error. The rearrangement links TRBV5-6 to TRBJ1-6; D call uncertain. Trimming shortened V by 1 base and J by 3 bases, and 8 bases separated the two germline ends. Per germline, CDR1 SGHDT and CDR2 YYEEEE. The CDR3 is made up of 15 amino acids. The DNA for the CDR3 is TGTGCCAGCAGCTTGATGGGGAGCTATAATTCACCCCTCCACTCT. It translates to CASSLMGSYNSPLHS.

The V call is TRBV9, the J call TRBJ1-4; D uncertain. CDR1 is SGDLS, CDR2 YYNGEE, per germline. V lost 0 bases, J lost 0 bases, and 9 bases lay in between. The CDR3 runs 16 residues. This CDR3 is CASSVDALSTNEKLFF. The CDR3, as DNA: TGTGCCAGCAGCGTAGACGCTTTGTCAACTAATGAAAAACTGTTTTTT.

The V and J genes are TRBV6-6 and TRBJ2-3, with D unclear. With 8 bases removed from V and 4 bases from J, the gap between germline ends came to 7 bases. The CDR3 has 11 amino acids. Germline CDR1 and CDR2: MNHNY and SVGAGI (reference sequence). The CDR3 coding sequence is TGTGCCAGCCGCTTGGCAGATACGCAGTATTTT. It codes for CASRLADTQYF.

The chain has TRBV11-2 and TRBJ2-7; no firm D call. The CDR3 spans 12 residues. The V end lost 4 bases, the J end lost 2 bases, and 6 bases lay between the germline ends. Germline V lookup: CDR1 SGHAT, CDR2 FQNNGV. The DNA of the CDR3 is TGTGCCAGCAGCTCGGATCCCTACGAGCAGTACTTC. Translation: CASSSDPYEQYF.